The 15 T cell receptor beta chains listed next were all sequenced from one sample in a study of T-cell memory formation after mild COVID-19. TCRdb reprocessed the 5' RACE reads with MiXCR, giving one entry per CDR3 protein. The top ten clones hold roughly 3.2% of a sample with about 210,000 distinct CDR3 sequences, roughly a tenth of them seen once. Sequencing used PBMCs or a T cell subset sorted from them (not recorded which). The receptors were gathered from a man in his late teens or twenties who had mild COVID-19 (a few samples of this study predate the infection). Cell type and time point are not known.

Ten or more counts support this clonotype. The rearrangement joins TRBV27 to TRBJ2-1, with 9 bases matching TRBD1. From germline, CDR1 is MNHEY and CDR2 SMNVEV (reference sequence). Unmatched junction bases numbered 2, after V lost 5 bases and J lost 0 bases. The CDR3 length is 15 residues. The CDR3 DNA reads as TGTGCCAGCAGTCGACAGGGGGGCTCCTACAATGAGCAGTTCTTC. This sequence encodes CASSRQGGSYNEQFF.

This clonotype was observed many times. The chain employs TRBV5-1 and TRBJ2-2; tentative D call: TRBD1 (5 bases). Germline V gene lookup returns CDR1 SGHRS and CDR2 YFSETQ. The CDR3 contains 14 residues. The V and J ends lost 2 bases and 4 bases respectively, with 9 bases between them. CDR3 loop: CASSFDRSTGELFF. The CDR3 region has the DNA TGCGCCAGCAGCTTTGACAGAAGCACCGGGGAGCTGTTTTTT.

There are a few counts of this clonotype. DNA for the CDR3: TGTGCCAGCAGAGAGGGACAGCCCTATGGCTACACCTTC. Amino acids: CASREGQPYGYTF. This chain connects TRBV6-5 to TRBJ1-2; 7 positions match TRBD1. The CDR3 runs 13 residues. CDR1 is MNHEY, CDR2 SVGAGI, per germline. The V gene end was trimmed by 6 bases and the J gene end by 4 bases; junction bases not matched to a gene: 5.

Only a few counts were recorded for this clonotype. V is TRBV6-5 and J is TRBJ1-6, with a tentative D call TRBD1 (6 bases). Germline V gene sequence: CDR1 MNHEY, CDR2 SVGAGI. There are 15 residues in the CDR3. V lost 7 bases and J 7 bases, leaving 17 bases between the germline ends. For the CDR3, the DNA is TGTGCCAGCAACCATCGAGGGGGGAGGAATTCACCCCTCCACTTT. Amino acid sequence: CASNHRGGRNSPLHF.

This clonotype was counted a few times. This rearrangement joins TRBV7-9 to TRBJ1-1, with 9 bases matching TRBD1. Germline V CDR1 and CDR2: SEHNR, FQNEAQ (reference sequence). V shed 2 bases and J 3 bases; nucleotides not matched to a gene: 10. CDR3 size: 17 residues. Here the CDR3 DNA reads TGTGCCAGCAGCTTATGGACAGGGGTGGAGTCGTACACTGAAGCTTTCTTT. It specifies CASSLWTGVESYTEAFF.

In its sample, this clonotype was seen many times. The chain couples TRBV10-1 to TRBJ1-1; no reliable D call. Germline values: CDR1 WNHNN, CDR2 SYGVQD (reference sequence). The CDR3 extends over 13 amino acids. With 4 bases removed from V and 1 base from J, the gap between germline ends came to 7 bases. DNA for the CDR3: TGCGCCAGCAGTGCACAGACGAACACTGAAGCTTTCTTT. Translation gives CASSAQTNTEAFF.

This clonotype was counted a few times. The chain is built from TRBV7-9 and TRBJ1-1; TRBD1 might be the D (6 bases). V lost 10 bases, J lost 1 base, and 13 bases lay in between. Germline loops: CDR1 SEHNR, CDR2 FQNEAQ (reference sequence). The CDR3 is made up of 13 amino acids. This CDR3 is CATQTGQNTEAFF. The CDR3 DNA reads TGTGCCACCCAAACAGGGCAGAACACTGAAGCTTTCTTT.

This clonotype turned up a few times. V gene TRBV10-3 combines with J gene TRBJ1-1; no firm D call. The CDR3 totals 14 residues. Per the germline V gene, CDR1 is ENHRY and CDR2 is SYGVKD. The V and J ends lost 7 bases and 0 bases respectively, with 12 bases between them. The CDR3 protein is CAITRDPMNTEAFF. The CDR3 DNA sequence: TGTGCCATCACCAGAGACCCCATGAACACTGAAGCTTTCTTT.

The gene calls are TRBV18 and TRBJ1-1; D is unclear. The CDR3 spans 13 residues. Germline V gives CDR1 KGHSH, CDR2 LQKENI. The ends were cut back, 3 bases at V and 6 bases at J, with 11 bases in the middle. DNA for the CDR3: TGTGCCAGCTCACCTTCCCTGAGGGCTGAAGCTTTCTTT. This codes for CASSPSLRAEAFF.

CDR3 sequence: CASSLVSSYEQYV. CDR3 coding DNA: TGTGCCAGCAGCTTGGTCAGCTCCTACGAGCAGTACGTC. The chain recombines TRBV5-5 with TRBJ2-7; D is unresolved. CDR1 is SGHKS and CDR2 is YYEKEE in the germline V gene (reference sequence). Trimming cost V 0 bases and J 0 bases, with 4 bases left between them. The CDR3 has 13 amino acids.

This clonotype has more than one count but fewer than ten. J is TRBJ1-5 and V is TRBV4-1; 7 nucleotides align to TRBD1. Per germline, CDR1 MGHRA and CDR2 YSYEKL. V was pared by 5 bases and J by 2 bases, with 9 bases of the junction left unmatched. This CDR3 is built from 16 residues. CDR3 DNA: TGCGCCAGCAGCGCTACAGGGGTTTCCGGCAATCAGCCCCAGCATTTT. Translated: CASSATGVSGNQPQHF.

The J gene is TRBJ1-4, the V gene TRBV30; the D gene is possibly TRBD1 (6 bases). The length of the CDR3 is 12 residues. Germline loops: CDR1 GTSNPN, CDR2 SVGIG (reference sequence). This CDR3 reads CAGGNRGEKLFF. The DNA of the CDR3 is TGTGCTGGGGGCAATAGAGGGGAAAAACTGTTTTTT.

This clonotype turned up a few times. The genes are TRBV4-3 and TRBJ2-7, with 13 nucleotides matching TRBD2. J lost 3 bases, V lost 4 bases, and 3 bases had no gene match. The CDR3 length is 15 residues. Germline CDR1 reads LGHNA; CDR2 reads YSLEER. DNA for the CDR3: TGCGCCAGCAGCCGGGGGACTAGCGGGGACTACGAGCAGTACTTC. Its protein product is CASSRGTSGDYEQYF.

This clonotype has more than one count but fewer than ten. V and J are TRBV12-3 or TRBV12-4 and TRBJ2-3; 10 bases fit TRBD2. This CDR3 comprises 18 residues. V lost 2 bases and J lost 1; bases outside the gene matches: 9. The CDR3 DNA is TGTGCCAGCAGTTTAATAGCGGGGGGTCCGCCTGGCACAGATACGCAGTATTTT. This encodes CASSLIAGGPPGTDTQYF.

This chain joins TRBV20-1 and TRBJ1-2, with TRBD1 identical over 8 bases. V shed 7 bases and J 8 bases; nucleotides not matched to a gene: 6. CDR1 is DFQATT and CDR2 is SNEGSKA in the germline V gene (reference sequence). This CDR3 is built from 11 residues. The CDR3: CSVWTGSGYTF. In nucleotides, the CDR3 is TGCAGTGTATGGACAGGGAGCGGCTACACCTTC.